This TCR beta chain derives from a study of shared clonotypes between healthy human individuals (dated by TCRdb to 2020 to 2021). Background for the entire study: Two women and a few men aged 18 to 49 years were included in the cohort. For each donor, CD4 naive and CD4 memory were each run on three plates, CD8 naive on two plates, and CD8 memory on one plate. Blood TCR repertoires of a handful of healthy adults were deeply sequenced to estimate repertoire size and the extent of clonotype sharing between individuals. Different laboratories and diverse techniques were used to prepare libraries and sequence TCR repertoires, to increase sequencing depth and limit assay-specific biases. Each donor's leukapheresis produced roughly between roughly 0.85 and 10 billion PBMCs. Broad study findings and their caveats: Pairwise subsampling led to the expectation that sequencing depth would affect the degree of clonotype sharing among donors. Clonotypes shared by all four sorted-subset donors showed higher generation probabilities than non-shared clonotypes. Even with the large sequencing depth, rarefaction of the sorted-subset datasets indicated that sequencing was incomplete. Because the study included a small number of donors, the genetic and exposure-history diversity represented was limited. Approximately 5% of naive CD4, roughly 3.5% of naive CD8, about 2.5% of memory CD4, and 0.4% of memory CD8 clonotypes were shared across several donors. Naive subsets generally had larger estimated clonotype richness than memory subsets did. Sampling was restricted to blood, and TCR repertoires in tissues likely differ from the TCR repertoires found in blood.

Using the deep immunoSEQ assay, multiplex PCR amplified TCR CDR3 regions from genomic DNA. Extracted genomic DNA from each cell subset was spread evenly across all wells of several immunoSEQ 96-well plates, with each plate serving as a replicate. For sorted subsets, approximately 0.2 ug of genomic DNA, equivalent to some 30,000 T cell genomes, went into each replicate PCR. The purified libraries were quantified using a Qubit 3.0 fluorometer, sized with a Bioanalyzer 2100, and then quantified again using the KAPA Library Quantification kit. Each immunoSEQ 96-well plate was sequenced on its own single-read 150-cycle Illumina NextSeq 550 flow cell. Regarding the original processing steps: The immunoSEQ output contained only junctional sequences without quality scores, so filtering could not match that applied to full-length reads. To assign V/J genes and CDR3, sequences were annotated against IMGT germline references using PyIR, a Python wrapper for IgBLAST v1.9. Reads were removed for weak V/J assignments (E-value above 1e-6), missing CDR3, stop codons, out-of-frame junctions, or ambiguous translated residues. A V3J clonotype was defined by an identical inferred V gene, J gene, and CDR3 amino acid sequence. To compute the percentage overlap between repertoires, the number of shared unique clonotypes was divided by the size of the smaller repertoire. Three approaches were used to assess repertoire richness: RTK rarefaction, the Chao1 estimator, and Recon v2.1 estimates of unobserved clonotypes. Generation probabilities for all TCRbeta clonotypes obtained by the gDNA method from a handful of donors were computed using OLGA. This immuneACCESS table, as held by TCRdb, lists in-frame sequences with V and J called but not all clones. Of the missing ones, under half trace to an unresolved V gene in checked studies; the others have no known cause. Clone size and the V and J calls come from that table; the DNA yielded D and trimming. This sample comprises about 2.3 million clones, 80% to 95% of them detected only once. The top ten clones comprise approximately 0.41% of the sample.

This clone has just a few counts. The antigen it binds to is not known. There are no base qualities to consult, and no much larger clone falls within one base. The sample carries other DNA sequences with the same CDR3. Donors were healthy HIV-negative adults with no recently reported acute infections or vaccinations. Every donor was a Caucasian adult residing in Nashville, Tennessee, USA. Magnetic negative selection was used to enrich CD4+ T cells, after which naive cells were positively selected on CD45RA and the negative fraction became the memory subset. After blood collection by leukapheresis, PBMCs were isolated using Ficoll-Histopaque density gradient centrifugation and then cryopreserved in the vapor phase of liquid nitrogen. Purity and quantity of every magnetically sorted T cell population were checked by analytical flow cytometry. Genomic DNA was isolated from each sorted fraction and quantified by UV absorbance on a Nanodrop 2000c.

CDR1 and CDR2 are drawn from the germline V gene (reference sequence): GTSNPN, SVGIG. Here V drops 2 bases and J drops 7 bases, and the junction holds 1 base not matched to any gene. The CDR3 runs 11 amino acids, cysteine and phenylalanine included. This entry keeps only the CDR3 DNA: 33 bases, framed from base 1. The clonotype originates from a man between 18 and 29 years old in good health. Some clones in this sample may be carry-over from other donors' samples. The sequence is built from TRBV30 and TRBJ1-2; TRBD1 agrees with 7 junctional bases. Sequences were obtained from naive CD4+ T cells from PBMCs. In light of the paper, this sample's cell subset or site label describes: CD45RA+ positively selected. The DNA sequence reads TGTGCCTGGAGTACAGGGGTTGGCTACACCTTC. Its protein is CAWSTGVGYTF. This CDR3, with the reference TRBV30 and TRBJ1-2 proteins standing in past its ends, gives the full variable domain SQTIHQWPATLVQPVGSPLSLECTVEGTSNPNLYWYRQAAGRGLQLLFYSVGIGQISSEVPQNLSASRPQDRQFILSSKKLLLSDSGFYLCAWSTGVGYTFGSGTRLTVV.